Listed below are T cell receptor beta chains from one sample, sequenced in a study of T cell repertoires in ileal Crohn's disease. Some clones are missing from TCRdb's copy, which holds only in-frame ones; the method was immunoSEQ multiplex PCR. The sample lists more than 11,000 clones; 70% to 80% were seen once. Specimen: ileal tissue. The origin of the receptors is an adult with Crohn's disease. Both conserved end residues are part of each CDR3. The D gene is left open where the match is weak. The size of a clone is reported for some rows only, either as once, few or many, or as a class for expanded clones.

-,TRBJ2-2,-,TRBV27,TGTGCCAGCAGTTCTCCTCGGGGGTCGAACACCGGGGAGCTGTTTTTT,CASSSPRGSNTGELFF
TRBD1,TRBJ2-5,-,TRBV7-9,TGTGCCAGCAGCTCAGACAGGGACGAAGAGACCCAGTACTTC,CASSSDRDEETQYF
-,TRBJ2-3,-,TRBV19,TGTGCCAGTAGGGGGACAAGCACAGATACGCAGTATTTT,CASRGTSTDTQYF
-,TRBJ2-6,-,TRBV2,TGTGCCAGCAAGAAGGTCTCTGGGGCCAACGTCCTGACTTTC,CASKKVSGANVLTF
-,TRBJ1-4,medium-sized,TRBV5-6,TGTGCCAGCAGCTTGAGACGGGAAAAACTGTTTTTT,CASSLRREKLFF
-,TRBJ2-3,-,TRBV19,TGTGCCAGTAGCAACAGAGGCACAGATACGCAGTATTTT,CASSNRGTDTQYF
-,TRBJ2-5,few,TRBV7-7,TGTGCTAGCAGCTTAGGGGTAGCTGAGACCCAGTACTTC,CASSLGVAETQYF
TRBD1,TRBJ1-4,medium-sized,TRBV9,TGTGCCTCCAGCCCACAAACCGGGGCAGGGGGCCTGAATGAAAAACTGTTTTTT,CASSPQTGAGGLNEKLFF
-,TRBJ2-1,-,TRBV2,TGTGCCAGCAGTGAAACGGCGCGAATTAAGAGTGAGCAGTTCTTC,CASSETARIKSEQFF
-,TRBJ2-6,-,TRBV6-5,TGTGCCAGCAGTTTACAGGTCTCTGGGGCCAACGTCCTGACTTTC,CASSLQVSGANVLTF
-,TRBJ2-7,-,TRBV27,TGTGCCAGCCACACAGGGGAGGTGAGCGAGCAGTACTTC,CASHTGEVSEQYF
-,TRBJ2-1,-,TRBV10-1,TGCGCCAGCAGCCCCGGGAGCTACAATGAGCAGTTCTTC,CASSPGSYNEQFF
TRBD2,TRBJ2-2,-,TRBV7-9,TGTGCCAGCAGCCTGGGACTAGCGGGGGCGAACACCGGGGAGCTGTTTTTT,CASSLGLAGANTGELFF
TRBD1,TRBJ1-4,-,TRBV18,TGTGCCAGCTCACCTCCATGGTCACAGGGGACTAATGAAAAACTGTTTTTT,CASSPPWSQGTNEKLFF
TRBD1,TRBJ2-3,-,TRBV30,TGTGCCTCGGGACAGGGGGACCCCACAGATACGCAGTATTTT,CASGQGDPTDTQYF
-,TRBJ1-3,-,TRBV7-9,TGTGCCAGCAGCTCCATGGGGGCTTCTGGAAACACCATATATTTT,CASSSMGASGNTIYF
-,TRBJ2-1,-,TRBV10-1,TGCGCCAGCAGTGAGACAGGGACCCCCTACAATGAGCAGTTCTTC,CASSETGTPYNEQFF
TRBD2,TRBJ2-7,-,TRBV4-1,TGCGCCAGCAGCCAAGAGCTGGCGGGGGGGCGCGAGCAGTACTTC,CASSQELAGGREQYF
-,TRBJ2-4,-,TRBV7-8,TGTGCCAGCAGCTTAGGATGGGTATGGGGTGTAGCCAAAAACATTCAGTACTTC,CASSLGWVWGVAKNIQYF
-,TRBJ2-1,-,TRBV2,TGTGCCAGCAGCAAAACGGGACGTAGGACGGACAATGAGCAGTTCTTC,CASSKTGRRTDNEQFF
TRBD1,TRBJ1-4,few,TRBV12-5,TGTGCTAGTGGTTTGCTGACAGGGGGCAGTGAAAAACTGTTTTTT,CASGLLTGGSEKLFF
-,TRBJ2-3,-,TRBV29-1,TGCAGCGTTGCTACGGGACTCAGCCCGGGCACAGATACGCAGTATTTT,CSVATGLSPGTDTQYF
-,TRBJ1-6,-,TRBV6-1,TGTGCCAGCAGTGAAGGTGGGGTCGGAGGTTCACCCCTCCACTTT,CASSEGGVGGSPLHF
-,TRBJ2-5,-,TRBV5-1,TGCGCCAGCAGCTCCGAAGACCAAGGGGCCCAGTACTTC,CASSSEDQGAQYF
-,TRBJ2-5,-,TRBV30,TGTGCCTGGAGTGTTTACGAAAAACCCCAAGAGACCCAGTACTTC,CAWSVYEKPQETQYF
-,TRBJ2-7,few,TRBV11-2,TGTGCCAGCACCGGGACGAGCCCCTACGAGCAGTACTTC,CASTGTSPYEQYF
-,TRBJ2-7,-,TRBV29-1,TGCAGCGTTGCGGTCTGGCAGGGGACCTACGAGCAGTACTTC,CSVAVWQGTYEQYF
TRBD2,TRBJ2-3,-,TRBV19,TGTGCCACTCGTGTCGGGGGGGAAGGCACAGATACGCAGTATTTT,CATRVGGEGTDTQYF
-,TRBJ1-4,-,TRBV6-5,TGTGCCAGCAGTTACTCTTTCAGGGCAGACGAAAAACTGTTTTTT,CASSYSFRADEKLFF
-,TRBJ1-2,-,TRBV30,TGTGCCTGGAGTGTACAAAAGGGTGGCTACACCTTC,CAWSVQKGGYTF
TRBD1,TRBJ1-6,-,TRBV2,TGTGCCAGCAGCGGACAGGGCCTCGATAATTCACCCCTCCACTTT,CASSGQGLDNSPLHF
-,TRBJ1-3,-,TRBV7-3,TGTGCCAGCGCCTCGGGATTAGGAAACACCATATATTTT,CASASGLGNTIYF
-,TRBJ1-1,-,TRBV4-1,TGCGCCAGCAGCCAAGAGGGGTCAGCTGAAGCTTTCTTT,CASSQEGSAEAFF
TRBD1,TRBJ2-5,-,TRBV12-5,TGTGCTAGTGGTCCGGGACAGGGCCAAGAGACCCAGTACTTC,CASGPGQGQETQYF
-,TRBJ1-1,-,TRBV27,TGTGCCAGCAGCTCCATTACAGAGGACACTGAAGCTTTCTTT,CASSSITEDTEAFF
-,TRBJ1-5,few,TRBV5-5,TGTGCCAGCAGCTTGCGGGATGGCAATCAGCCCCAGCATTTT,CASSLRDGNQPQHF
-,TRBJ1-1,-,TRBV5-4,TGTGCCAGCAGGCCTCGTGACGGAGCCAACACTGAAGCTTTCTTT,CASRPRDGANTEAFF
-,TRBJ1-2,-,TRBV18,TGTGCCAGCTCACCTTCGGGGGCGCAGGACTATGGCTACACCTTC,CASSPSGAQDYGYTF
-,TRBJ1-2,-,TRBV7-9,TGTGCCAGCAGCTTAGCGCCGTTAAGTGGCTACACCTTC,CASSLAPLSGYTF
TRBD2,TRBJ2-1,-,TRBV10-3,TGTGCCATCAGGGCTAGCGGGGGGGCCAATGAGCAGTTCTTC,CAIRASGGANEQFF
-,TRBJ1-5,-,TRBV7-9,TGTGCCAGCAGCTCTTCGGGGAGCAATCAGCCCCAGCATTTT,CASSSSGSNQPQHF
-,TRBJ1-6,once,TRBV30,TGTGCCTGGAGCCATACAGGGAGATCCTATAATTCACCCCTCCACTTT,CAWSHTGRSYNSPLHF
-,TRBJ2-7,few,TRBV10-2,TGCGCCAGCAACCAGGGCACCTACGAGCAGTACTTC,CASNQGTYEQYF
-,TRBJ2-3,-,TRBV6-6,TGTGCCAGCAGTTACTCGAGGGGGGGCAGTAATACGCAGTATTTT,CASSYSRGGSNTQYF
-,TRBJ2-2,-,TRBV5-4,TGTGCCAGCAGCGTGGACAGTGTCTCCGGGGAGCTGTTTTTT,CASSVDSVSGELFF
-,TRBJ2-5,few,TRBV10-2,TGCGCCAGCAGTGGGGGGGGCGGTGAGACCCAGTACTTC,CASSGGGGETQYF
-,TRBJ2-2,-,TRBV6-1,TGTGCCAGCAGTGAAGGCTGGGATTCCGGCATTGCCGGGGAGCTGTTTTTT,CASSEGWDSGIAGELFF
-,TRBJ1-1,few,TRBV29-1,TGCAGCGTCCACGGGGGATTGAACACTGAAGCTTTCTTT,CSVHGGLNTEAFF